This T cell receptor beta chain derives from a study of blood T cells in healthy people across ages. Findings of the study overall: The fall in TCR beta diversity per million T cells was roughly linear with age. It was held that diversity estimates obtained from one million T cells represented underestimates.

Isolated PBMCs totaled at least 7 million in each sample. About this clonotype: What it binds is unknown. At one of its ends the junction is not consistent with the germline gene, which may arise from a read error.

The CDR3 is 15 amino acids. The germline gives CDR1 MNHNS, CDR2 SASEGT. The second PCR ran roughly 6 to 12 cycles with a sample-barcoded 5' primer and J-beta primers. Every sample returned 2.5 million or more CDR3-containing paired-end reads. TCRdb re-derived calls from the 5' RACE reads in MiXCR, one entry per CDR3 protein. The table lists 500,000 to 700,000 distinct CDR3 sequences, about 30% of them singletons. The rearrangement links TRBV6-1 to TRBJ2-1, with D possibly matching TRBD1 (6 bases). Sequenced: blood. The receptor's source is an elderly woman in good health. The CDR3, as DNA: TGTGCCAGCAGTAAAGAGACCACAGGGCTGAGCCCTCCTATCTTC. Translating it yields CASSKETTGLSPPIF.